These T cell receptor beta chains were read from a single sample in a study of shared clonotypes between healthy human individuals. The protocol was immunoSEQ multiplex PCR, while the TCRdb copy is restricted to in-frame clones and leaves out a portion. The sample carries about 980,000 clones, 60% to 85% recorded once. The sequencing sample was made of memory CD4+ T cells sorted from blood. The source is a man in his late teens or twenties in good health. CDR3s include the opening cysteine and the closing phenylalanine or tryptophan. Fields, in order: V gene, D gene, J gene, clone size, CDR3 DNA, CDR3 protein. A D gene is named only where the DNA matches it firmly. Size values are once, few and many counts, or a class for expanded clones, and some rows have none.

>TRBV9|NA|TRBJ2-2|NA
TGTGCCAGCAGCGTAGGGGAAGGTCCCAACACCGGGGAGCTGTTTTTT
CASSVGEGPNTGELFF
>TRBV19|NA|TRBJ2-7|NA
TGTGCCAGTAGTAATGTCGGCCGCTCCTACGAGCAGTACTTC
CASSNVGRSYEQYF
>TRBV6-1|NA|TRBJ1-2|NA
TGTGCCAGCAGTGGATCCTATGGCTACACCTTC
CASSGSYGYTF
>TRBV19|TRBD2|TRBJ2-1|NA
TGTGCCAGTAGCCCCGGACTAGCGAGGGAGCAGTTCTTC
CASSPGLAREQFF
>TRBV5-1|TRBD1|TRBJ1-2|NA
TGCGCCAGCAGCTTGAACCGACAGGGCGATTATGGCTACACCTTC
CASSLNRQGDYGYTF
>TRBV9|NA|TRBJ2-7|NA
TGTGCCAGCAGCGCCCAAGAAGGGCCCTCCTACGAGCAGTACTTC
CASSAQEGPSYEQYF
>TRBV7-2|NA|TRBJ2-3|NA
TGTGCCAGCAGCTCGGGGTTGGGGGCGCAGTATTTT
CASSSGLGAQYF
>TRBV5-4|TRBD2|TRBJ2-2|NA
TGTGCCAGCCCTGCGGGGGGGACCGGGGAGCTGTTTTTT
CASPAGGTGELFF
>TRBV30|NA|TRBJ2-5|NA
TGTGCCTGGAATCGGTGGGGGGAGCCAAATCAAGAGACCCAGTACTTC
CAWNRWGEPNQETQYF
>TRBV5-4|NA|TRBJ2-2|NA
TGTGCCAGCAGCGATCGACAGACGAACACCGGGGAGCTGTTTTTT
CASSDRQTNTGELFF
>TRBV7-9|TRBD1|TRBJ1-1|NA
TGTGCCAGTGGAAGGACAGGGGGGTACACTGAAGCTTTCTTT
CASGRTGGYTEAFF
>TRBV7-2|TRBD2|TRBJ2-3|NA
TGTGCCAGCAGCTCCGGGACTAGATCTGCAGATACGCAGTATTTT
CASSSGTRSADTQYF
>TRBV7-9|TRBD2|TRBJ2-4|NA
TGTGCCAGCAGCTTAGCGGGACTAAGGGGAAACATTCAGTACTTC
CASSLAGLRGNIQYF
>TRBV6-1|NA|TRBJ1-5|NA
TGTGCCAGCAGTGGCACAGAAGGCAATCAGCCCCAGCATTTT
CASSGTEGNQPQHF
>TRBV5-6|NA|TRBJ2-7|NA
TGTGCCAGCAGCTTGGCGACAGGGGAGGGGCAGTACTTC
CASSLATGEGQYF
>TRBV10-1|NA|TRBJ2-7|NA
TGCGCCAGCAGCGCTAGCCACTCACCCCCGCGCGAGCAGTACTTC
CASSASHSPPREQYF
>TRBV6-1|NA|TRBJ2-5|NA
TGTGCCAGCAGTGAAGTTTTTGGGGGTAGTAGCGAGACCCAGTACTTC
CASSEVFGGSSETQYF
>TRBV5-1|NA|TRBJ1-1|NA
TGCGCCAGCAGTAAACTCCCGGAGAACACTGAAGCTTTCTTT
CASSKLPENTEAFF
>TRBV7-2|TRBD2|TRBJ2-5|NA
TGTGCCAGCAGCTTAAGAGCGGGAGAACGGCAAGAGACCCAGTACTTC
CASSLRAGERQETQYF
>TRBV29-1|NA|TRBJ2-2|NA
TGCAGCGTTGGCGGGGTTTTCACCGGGGAGCTGTTTTTT
CSVGGVFTGELFF
>TRBV29-1|NA|TRBJ2-1|NA
TGCAGCGCGGTGAAGGGCATCGGGTCCTACAATGAGCAGTTCTTC
CSAVKGIGSYNEQFF
>TRBV6-1|NA|TRBJ2-7|once
TGTGCCAGCAGTGAAAGGCAAACCCTTGACGAGCAGTACTTC
CASSERQTLDEQYF
>TRBV6-5|NA|TRBJ2-7|NA
TGTGCCAGCAGTTTCAGGACCGGCTACTCCTACGAGCAGTACTTC
CASSFRTGYSYEQYF
>TRBV7-8|NA|TRBJ2-5|NA
TGTGCCAGCAGCCAGAACGAACGTGGAGTGACCCAGTACTTC
CASSQNERGVTQYF
>TRBV4-2|TRBD1|TRBJ2-7|NA
TGTGCCAGCCCCAAACGAAGGACAGGGCCTTTCGAGCAGTACTTC
CASPKRRTGPFEQYF
>TRBV5-1|NA|TRBJ1-6|medium-sized
TGCGCCAGCAGCCGGACGACAGACAAAAATTCACCCCTCCACTTT
CASSRTTDKNSPLHF
>TRBV5-5|NA|TRBJ1-1|NA
TGTGCCAGCAGCTTACAGGAGGAGGTCACTGAAGCTTTCTTT
CASSLQEEVTEAFF
>TRBV6-1|NA|TRBJ2-5|NA
TGTGCCAGCAGTGAGACCTCCGTGGGGGAAGAGACCCAGTACTTC
CASSETSVGEETQYF
>TRBV4-2|TRBD2|TRBJ2-7|NA
TGTGCCAGCAGCCAAACTAGCGGGAGAGTCGACGAGCAGTACTTC
CASSQTSGRVDEQYF
>TRBV7-2|NA|TRBJ2-5|once
TGTGCCAGCAGCTTATCGGTCCCTGTCCCCGTGCCTTCGGAGACCCAGTACTTC
CASSLSVPVPVPSETQYF
>TRBV11-2|NA|TRBJ1-3|NA
TGTGCCAGCAGCTTAGAGAACGTCCTTCCGGGGGGAAACACCATATATTTT
CASSLENVLPGGNTIYF
>TRBV4-3|NA|TRBJ1-2|few
TGCGCCAGCAGCCAAGATAGTCGGAAAGGGGGAAGCTATGGCTACACCTTC
CASSQDSRKGGSYGYTF
>TRBV2|TRBD1|TRBJ2-7|NA
TGTGCCAGCAGACCCGGGACAGGTTCCTACGAGCAGTACTTC
CASRPGTGSYEQYF
>TRBV4-1|NA|TRBJ2-1|NA
TGCGCCAGCAGCCAGGACCATGGGGCATACAATGAGCAGTTCTTC
CASSQDHGAYNEQFF
>TRBV30|TRBD1|TRBJ1-1|NA
TGTGCCTGGAAAATCGGCAAGGGGGCTCAGGCTGAAGCTTTCTTT
CAWKIGKGAQAEAFF
>TRBV30|TRBD1|TRBJ2-4|NA
TGTGCCTTCCAAACCGGGACAGGGGAAAACATTCAGTACTTC
CAFQTGTGENIQYF
>TRBV14|NA|TRBJ1-4|NA
TGTGCCAGCAGCCAGAGGGCGGCGAATGAAAAACTGTTTTTT
CASSQRAANEKLFF
>TRBV7-7|TRBD2|TRBJ2-5|NA
TGTGCTAGCAGCCCAGGTAGGGGACTAGCGGACGAAGAGACCCAGTACTTC
CASSPGRGLADEETQYF
>TRBV2|NA|TRBJ2-2|NA
TGTGCCAGTTCGAACACCGGGGAGCTGTTTTTT
CASSNTGELFF
>TRBV11-2|NA|TRBJ1-3|NA
TGTGCCAGCAGCTTTTGGGGAAACACCATATATTTT
CASSFWGNTIYF
>TRBV5-6|TRBD2|TRBJ2-3|NA
TGTGCCAGCAGCCTTGTCGCGGGGGGCACAGATACGCAGTATTTT
CASSLVAGGTDTQYF
>TRBV4-1|TRBD1|TRBJ2-7|few
TGCGCCAGCAGCCAAGCCCCGGGACAGGGGCTACACGAGCAGTACTTC
CASSQAPGQGLHEQYF
>TRBV6-1|TRBD1|TRBJ2-3|NA
TGTGCCAGCACCGGACAGGGTACGCAGTATTTT
CASTGQGTQYF
>TRBV2|TRBD1|TRBJ2-5|once
TGTGCCAGCAGTTACAGGGGCAAAGAGACCCAGTACTTC
CASSYRGKETQYF
>TRBV6-4|NA|TRBJ2-6|NA
TGTGCCAGCAGCGAAGCTACCTCTGGGGCCAACGTCCTGACTTTC
CASSEATSGANVLTF
>TRBV7-2|TRBD1|TRBJ1-4|NA
TGTGCCAGCAGCTTAGCTCCGGGACAGGGGTATAAACTGTTTTTT
CASSLAPGQGYKLFF
>TRBV9|NA|TRBJ2-2|once
TGTGCCAGCAGGTGGCAGGGAAACACCGGGGAGCTGTTTTTT
CASRWQGNTGELFF
>TRBV18|NA|TRBJ1-3|NA
TGTGCCAGCTCACCACCGCACCACTCTGGAAACACCATATATTTT
CASSPPHHSGNTIYF